The TCR beta chain under discussion was sequenced for a study of cytomegalovirus exposure and HLA in healthy donors. Study results and limitations: An ancestry cluster, one associated with Asian ancestry, reportedly showed fewer N-insertions than the 666-donor mean in a later analysis. Immune exposure data for these donors was limited to CMV serostatus.

PCR involved 60 Vbeta and 13 Jbeta primers. Clones were read by immunoSEQ multiplex PCR, and TCRdb kept only the in-frame ones, dropping some. The sample has 85,000 to 120,000 clones, over 70% seen once. On this clone: Its specificity is unknown.

In germline, CDR1 is MRHNA, CDR2 SNTAGT. V was clipped by 6 bases and J by 4 bases; unmatched bases: 11. The CDR3 consists of 15 residues. The receptor was derived from a boy younger than 18 in good health and CMV-seronegative. The material sequenced was PBMCs. The chain has TRBV6-4 and TRBJ1-1; 7 bases line up with TRBD1. CDR3 sequence (DNA): TGTGCCAGCAGCCGGGACAGACTGGGAGCCACTGAAGCTTTCTTT. Translation gives CASSRDRLGATEAFF.